This T cell receptor beta chain derives from a study of cytomegalovirus exposure and HLA in healthy donors. The germline V gene encodes CDR1 SGHRS and CDR2 YFSETQ. This CDR3 is 16 amino acids long. A multiplex PCR was run with 60 Vbeta primers and 13 Jbeta primers. TCRdb's copy holds only in-frame clones and misses some; the assay was immunoSEQ multiplex PCR. The sample includes 250,000 to 350,000 clones, approximately 90% of them seen just once. This receptor was identified in a woman aged 18-29 years in good health and CMV-seronegative. This chain uses TRBV5-1 with TRBJ2-5; 12 nucleotides line up with TRBD2. Near its end, the DNA agrees better with TRBJ2-7, so the J call may be wrong. The sample comprised PBMCs. CDR3 protein: CASSMTSGGLTYEQYF. CDR3 in DNA: TGCGCCAGCAGCATGACTAGCGGGGGACTTACCTACGAGCAGTACTTC.